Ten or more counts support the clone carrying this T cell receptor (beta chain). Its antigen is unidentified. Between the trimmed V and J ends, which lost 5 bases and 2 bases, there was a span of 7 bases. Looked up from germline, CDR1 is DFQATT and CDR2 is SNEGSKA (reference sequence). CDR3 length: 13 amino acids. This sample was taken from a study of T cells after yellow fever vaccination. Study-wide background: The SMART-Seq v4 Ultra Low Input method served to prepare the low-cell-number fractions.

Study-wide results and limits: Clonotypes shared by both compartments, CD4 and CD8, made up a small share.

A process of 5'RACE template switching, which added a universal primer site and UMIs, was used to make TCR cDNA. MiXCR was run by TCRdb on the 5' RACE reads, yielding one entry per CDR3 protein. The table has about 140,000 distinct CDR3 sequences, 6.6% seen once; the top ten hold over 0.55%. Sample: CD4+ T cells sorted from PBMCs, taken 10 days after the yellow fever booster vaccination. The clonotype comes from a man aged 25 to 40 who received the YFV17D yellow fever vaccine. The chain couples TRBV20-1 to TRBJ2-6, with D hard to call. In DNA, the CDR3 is TGCAGTGCTTACCGTACTGGGGCCAACGTCCTGACTTTC. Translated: CSAYRTGANVLTF.